This TCR beta chain was sequenced during a study of T cell clonality in common variable immunodeficiency. Produced via immunoSEQ multiplex PCR; TCRdb's table is partial and in-frame only. Recorded here are approximately 81,000 clones, none singletons. Trimming removed 1 base from V and 5 bases from J, with 15 bases in between. CDR1 LNHDA and CDR2 SQIVND come from the germline V gene (reference sequence). This CDR3 spans 15 amino acids. Each donor provided roughly 5 to 8 ml of heparinized whole blood. This clone was seen at least ten times. Its antigen is still unknown. Read sequence stops 3 residues before the CDR3 end, and the germline J gene provides the missing end. Study outcomes and limitations: What drives increased CVID clonality needs T cell subpopulation sequencing. Common variable immunodeficiency TCR beta sequences reportedly had fewer deletions and N-nucleotide insertions.

The sample comprised peripheral blood mononuclear cells. The chain recombines TRBV19 with TRBJ2-7, with a possible D match to TRBD2 (6 bases). The receptor was derived from a person aged 18 to 75 in good health. CDR3 in amino acids: CASSIVRGTTHEQYF. The sequenced part of the CDR3 DNA is TGTGCCAGTAGTATAGTTCGGGGGACGACCCACGAG.